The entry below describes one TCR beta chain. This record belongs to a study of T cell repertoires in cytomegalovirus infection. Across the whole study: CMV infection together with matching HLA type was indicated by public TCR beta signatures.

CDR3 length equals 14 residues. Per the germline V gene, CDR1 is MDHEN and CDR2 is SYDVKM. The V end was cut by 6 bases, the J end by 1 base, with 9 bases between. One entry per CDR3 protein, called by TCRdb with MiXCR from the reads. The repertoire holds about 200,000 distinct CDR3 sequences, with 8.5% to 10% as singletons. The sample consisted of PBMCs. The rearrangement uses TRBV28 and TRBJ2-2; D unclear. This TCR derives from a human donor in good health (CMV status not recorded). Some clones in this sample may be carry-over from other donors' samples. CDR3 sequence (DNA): TGTGCCAGCAGGCAGGCAGGGAACACCGGGGAGCTGTTTTTT. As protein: CASRQAGNTGELFF.